This passage covers 27 T cell receptor beta chains from one sample sequenced in a study of monozygotic twins with inflammatory bowel disease. Using the 5' RACE reads, TCRdb records one entry per CDR3 protein without DNA. Its listing shows about 380,000 distinct CDR3 sequences. The specimen was blood. The receptors originated from a human donor with ulcerative colitis or Crohn's disease, or a healthy co-twin of an affected twin (not recorded which).

The J gene is TRBJ2-3, the V gene TRBV12-3 or TRBV12-4. This CDR3 contains 13 residues. CDR3: CASSLSYTDTQYF.

The CDR3 loop is CASRADRGSGNTIYF. This chain connects TRBV6-1 to TRBJ1-3; with no DNA, the TCRdb D assignment of TRBD1 cannot be verified. Germline V lookup: CDR1 MNHNS, CDR2 SASEGT. The CDR3 length is 15 residues.

V is TRBV11-1 and J is TRBJ2-5; the TCRdb D gene call, TRBD2, has no DNA to confirm it. The germline V gene has CDR1 SGHAT and CDR2 FQDESV (reference sequence). CDR3 length equals 13 residues. The CDR3 spells CASRGGSQETQYF.

The chain combines TRBV15 with TRBJ2-2; TCRdb's D call, TRBD1, is unchecked because there is no DNA. The CDR3 length is 16 residues. Germline values: CDR1 LNHNV, CDR2 YYDKDF (reference sequence). The CDR3 sequence is CATRDRDRGRTGELFF.

This sequence joins TRBV12-5 and TRBJ2-7. In germline, CDR1 is LGHNT, CDR2 FRNRAP. The CDR3 is made up of 14 amino acids. CDR3 loop: CASGPGEPAYEQYF.

The CDR3 sequence is CASSPRTSGVVGDEQFF. The genes are TRBV9 and TRBJ2-1; TCRdb outputs TRBD2, but without DNA this stays unchecked. The CDR3 has 17 residues. Germline CDR1 reads SGDLS; CDR2 reads YYNGEE.

The chain uses TRBV5-1 and TRBJ2-5; TCRdb returns TRBD1, unconfirmable since there is no DNA. This CDR3 region has 16 residues. Germline CDR1 reads SGHRS; CDR2 reads YFSETQ. The CDR3 spells CASSVLGQGSPETQYF.

The V gene is TRBV19, the J gene TRBJ2-1; TCRdb indicates TRBD1, and absent DNA this call remains unverified. The CDR3 is made up of 14 amino acids. From germline, CDR1 is LNHDA and CDR2 SQIVND (reference sequence). CDR3 sequence: CASKDRGRWDEQFF.

CDR3 protein: CASSPTINTEAFF. The gene calls are TRBV4-1 and TRBJ1-1. This CDR3 spans 13 amino acids. Germline CDR1 reads MGHRA; CDR2 reads YSYEKL.

The chain has TRBV6-2 or TRBV6-3 and TRBJ2-2. Germline V gives CDR1 MNHEY, CDR2 SVGEGT. The CDR3 runs 15 residues. The CDR3 loop is CASSYLDWLAGELFF.

The chain is built from TRBV11-2 and TRBJ2-6. This CDR3 is built from 13 residues. Per germline, CDR1 SGHAT and CDR2 FQNNGV. CDR3 sequence: CASHFTGANVLTF. The full variable domain, with the rest looked up from reference TRBV11-2 and TRBJ2-6, is EAGVAQSPRYKIIEKRQSVAFWCNPISGHATLYWYQQILGQGPKLLIQFQNNGVVDDSQLPKDRFSAERLKGVDSTLKIQPAKLEDSAVYLCASHFTGANVLTFGAGSRLTVL.

This chain joins TRBV7-9 and TRBJ1-4. CDR1 and CDR2 (germline): SEHNR, FQNEAQ (reference sequence). The CDR3 is 14 amino acids. The CDR3: CANDALRRNEKLFF. Drawing the rest from reference TRBV7-9 and TRBJ1-4, the complete variable domain is DTGVSQNPRHKITKRGQNVTFRCDPISEHNRLYWYRQTLGQGPEFLTYFQNEAQLEKSRLLSDRFSAERPKGSFSTLEIQRTEQGDSAMYLCANDALRRNEKLFFGSGTQLSVL.

The chain uses TRBV4-1 and TRBJ2-2. This CDR3 spans 14 amino acids. Germline lookup yields CDR1 MGHRA and CDR2 YSYEKL. The CDR3 sequence is CASSHNTNTGELFF.

The gene calls are TRBV7-3 and TRBJ1-1; TCRdb indicates TRBD1, and absent DNA this call remains unverified. This CDR3 spans 17 amino acids. Germline lookup yields CDR1 SGHTA and CDR2 FQGTGA. The CDR3 loop reads CASSPGTGVSWNTEAFF. Filled out from reference TRBV7-3 and TRBJ1-1, the complete variable domain reads GAGVSQTPSNKVTEKGKYVELRCDPISGHTALYWYRQSLGQGPEFLIYFQGTGAADDSGLPNDRFFAVRPEGSVSTLKIQRTERGDSAVYLCASSPGTGVSWNTEAFFGQGTRLTVV.

The chain couples TRBV6-2 or TRBV6-3 to TRBJ2-3; the D call of TRBD1 rests on TCRdb alone, since no DNA is present to check it. Germline V gene sequence: CDR1 MNHEY, CDR2 SVGEGT. The CDR3 contains 17 residues. CDR3 amino acids: CASSPPVAGGSTDTQYF.

The V gene is TRBV12-3 or TRBV12-4, the J gene TRBJ2-2. This CDR3 spans 13 amino acids. The CDR3 sequence: CASSIVGTGELFF.

The rearrangement links TRBV27 to TRBJ2-1; the D call of TRBD2 rests on TCRdb alone, since no DNA is present to check it. The CDR3 consists of 11 residues. Germline CDR1 reads MNHEY; CDR2 reads SMNVEV (reference sequence). CDR3: CASSFGSEQFF.

The chain's CDR3 is CASSQILTGQGSYTF. The V gene is TRBV4-2, the J gene TRBJ1-2; TCRdb names TRBD1, which stays unverified in the absence of DNA. The CDR3 has 15 amino acids. Germline V gene sequence: CDR1 LGHNA, CDR2 YNFKEQ.

The chain joins TRBV5-1 to TRBJ1-4. CDR3 length equals 13 residues. Germline lookup yields CDR1 SGHRS and CDR2 YFSETQ. The CDR3 region is CASSLIVGEKLFF.

The chain recombines TRBV19 with TRBJ1-5; TCRdb gives TRBD1 as the D gene, but with no DNA this cannot be confirmed. The CDR3 is 13 residues long. Germline V gene data show CDR1 as LNHDA and CDR2 as SQIVND (reference sequence). The CDR3 here is CASRRQGFQPQHF.

The chain uses TRBV5-1 and TRBJ2-3; no DNA is available, so the TRBD1 call from TCRdb remains unchecked. Germline V lookup: CDR1 SGHRS, CDR2 YFSETQ. The CDR3 is made up of 16 amino acids. The chain's CDR3 is CASREGGTGWADTQYF.

This chain uses TRBV19 with TRBJ1-1; with no DNA, the TCRdb D assignment of TRBD1 cannot be verified. This CDR3 comprises 14 residues. Germline CDR1 reads LNHDA; CDR2 reads SQIVND (reference sequence). This CDR3 is CASTQGGRSTEAFF. Together with reference TRBV19 and TRBJ1-1, the CDR3 gives the full variable domain: DGGITQSPKYLFRKEGQNVTLSCEQNLNHDAMYWYRQDPGQGLRLIYYSQIVNDFQKGDIAEGYSVSREKKESFPLTVTSAQKNPTAFYLCASTQGGRSTEAFFGQGTRLTVV.

V is TRBV5-1 and J is TRBJ2-5; TCRdb names TRBD1, which stays unverified in the absence of DNA. Germline V gene lookup returns CDR1 SGHRS and CDR2 YFSETQ. The CDR3 totals 14 residues. CDR3 amino acids: CASSLAGQEETQYF.

This chain links TRBV5-1 with TRBJ1-5; the D call from TCRdb, TRBD1, cannot be confirmed without DNA. The CDR3 is 14 amino acids. Germline V gene lookup returns CDR1 SGHRS and CDR2 YFSETQ. This chain's CDR3 is CASSLTGNGQPQHF.

The CDR3 sequence: CSVDYRQGAIGGYTF. The chain has TRBV29-1 and TRBJ1-2; TCRdb gives TRBD1 as the D gene, but with no DNA this cannot be confirmed. The CDR3 has 15 residues. CDR1 and CDR2 (germline): SQVTM, ANQGSEA. The whole variable domain, filled in from reference TRBV29-1 and TRBJ1-2, reads SAVISQKPSRDICQRGTSLTIQCQVDSQVTMMFWYRQQPGQSLTLIATANQGSEATYESGFVIDKFPISRPNLTFSTLTVSNMSPEDSSIYLCSVDYRQGAIGGYTFGSGTRLTVV.

The chain has TRBV7-3 and TRBJ2-1; TCRdb's D call of TRBD2 is untestable without DNA. This CDR3 comprises 13 residues. Germline V gene lookup returns CDR1 SGHTA and CDR2 FQGTGA. The CDR3: CASSLRRGDEQFF.

The chain couples TRBV20-1 to TRBJ2-5. There are 13 residues in the CDR3. Germline V gives CDR1 DFQATT, CDR2 SNEGSKA (reference sequence). This chain's CDR3 is CSAIRHPQETQYF.